The next 9 T cell receptor beta chains were all read from a single sample in a study of T cell clonality in common variable immunodeficiency. The assay was immunoSEQ multiplex PCR, and TCRdb's table has in-frame clones only and misses some. This sample carries about 31,000 clones, none of them present only once. The sample comprised peripheral blood mononuclear cells. The receptors shown here come from a person aged 18 to 75 in good health.

This clone showed up many times. The read terminates 3 residues ahead of where the CDR3 ends, so the germline J gene completes it. The chain couples TRBV7-6 to TRBJ2-7; 11 nucleotides match TRBD1. V was pared by 5 bases and J by 3 bases, with 6 bases of the junction left unmatched. This CDR3 comprises 15 residues. Germline loops: CDR1 SGHVS, CDR2 FNYEAQ. This CDR3 reads CASSERTGGIYEQYF. The CDR3 DNA, read in part, is TGTGCCAGCAGCGAGAGGACAGGGGGCATCTACGAG. Complete variable domain (other parts from reference TRBV7-6 and TRBJ2-7): GAGVSQSPRYKVTKRGQDVALRCDPISGHVSLYWYRQALGQGPEFLTYFNYEAQQDKSGLPNDRFSAERPEGSISTLTIQRTEQRDSAMYRCASSERTGGIYEQYFGPGTRLTVT.

This clone was detected many times. Read sequence stops 3 residues before the CDR3 end, and the germline J gene provides the missing end. The chain couples TRBV6-4 to TRBJ2-3, with 9 bases fitting TRBD2. V dropped 8 bases and J dropped 2; count of bases not matched to a gene: 5. This CDR3 contains 14 residues. Germline V lookup: CDR1 MRHNA, CDR2 SNTAGT. Partial CDR3 DNA: TGTGCCAGCTCGCGGGAGGGCCCCACAGATACG. Encoded protein: CASSREGPTDT. The CDR3, in full, reads CASSREGPTDTQYF.

This clone came up many times. The read stops 3 residues short of the end of the CDR3; the missing end is completed from the germline J gene. The chain links TRBV20-1 to TRBJ2-1; D not resolved. V was cut by 0 bases and J by 0 bases, with 12 bases left in between. The CDR3 runs 16 residues. Germline V gene data show CDR1 as DFQATT and CDR2 as SNEGSKA (reference sequence). The chain's CDR3 is CSARDLGSLSYNEQFF. The sequenced part of the CDR3 DNA is TGCAGTGCTAGAGACTTGGGTAGCCTCTCCTACAATGAG.

This clone came up many times. Read sequence stops 3 residues before the CDR3 end, and the germline J gene provides the missing end. This sequence joins TRBV19 and TRBJ2-7; D is perhaps TRBD2 (6 bases). Germline V gene sequence: CDR1 LNHDA, CDR2 SQIVND (reference sequence). Trimming left V 4 bases short and J 3 bases short, with 10 bases between. This CDR3 region has 13 residues. The CDR3 sequence is CASSRTSSYEQYF. The CDR3 bases that were read are TGTGCCAGTAGTAGAACTAGCAGCTACGAG.

This clone was observed many times. The sequenced fragment ends 3 residues before the CDR3 boundary, so the rest is inferred from the germline J gene. V is TRBV18 and J is TRBJ2-3; 10 nucleotides agree with TRBD2. CDR1 and CDR2 from the germline V gene are KGHSH and LQKENI. J was trimmed by 4 bases and V by 6 bases; bases with no gene match: 7. The CDR3 is 15 residues long. This CDR3 is CASSRTSGNADTQYF. Incomplete CDR3 DNA: TGTGCCAGCTCCAGGACTAGCGGAAATGCAGATACG.

This clone was picked up many times. The read terminates 3 residues ahead of where the CDR3 ends, so the germline J gene completes it. The genes are TRBV5-1 and TRBJ2-3, with D perhaps matching TRBD2 (6 bases). The V gene's germline CDR1 is SGHRS and CDR2 YFSETQ. V was clipped by 2 bases and J by 6 bases, with 19 bases between them. The CDR3 is made up of 16 amino acids. Partial CDR3 DNA: TGCGCCAGCAGCTTAGACACTAGCCAGACAAGGGATACG. Protein: CASSLDTSQTRDT. The whole CDR3 sequence reads CASSLDTSQTRDTQYF.

With regard to this clone: A read error may explain this, as a much larger clone is one base away. Read data end 3 residues before the CDR3 end; the end is taken from the germline J gene. The chain combines TRBV13 with TRBJ2-5; 11 bases match TRBD2. The CDR3 contains 16 residues. Germline V lookup: CDR1 PRHDT, CDR2 FYEKMQ (reference sequence). Incomplete CDR3 DNA: TGTGCCAGCAGCCCCCTCCTTAGCGGGGGGGGAGATACC. This translates into CASSPLLSGGGDT. The whole CDR3 region reads CASSPLLSGGGDTQYF. Complete variable domain (other parts from reference TRBV13 and TRBJ2-5): AAGVIQSPRHLIKEKRETATLKCYPIPRHDTVYWYQQGPGQDPQFLISFYEKMQSDKGSIPDRFSAQQFSDYHSELNMSSLELGDSALYFCASSPLLSGGGDTQYFGPGTRLLVL.

At least ten counts were recorded for this clone. Read coverage stops 3 residues before the CDR3 terminus; the germline J gene supplies the remainder. The chain employs TRBV6-4 and TRBJ2-3, with D maybe TRBD2 (6 bases). CDR1 is MRHNA and CDR2 is SNTAGT in the germline V gene. Trimming shortened V by 0 bases and J by 1 base, and 11 bases separated the two germline ends. CDR3 size: 16 residues. The CDR3 here is CASSDSGGVGTDTQYF. The CDR3 DNA, read in part, is TGTGCCAGCAGTGACTCGGGGGGAGTCGGCACAGATACG.

In this sample, this clone turned up many times. The missing CDR3 end, 3 residues past where the read stops, is filled in from the germline J gene. The chain is built from TRBV12-3 or TRBV12-4 and TRBJ1-3; D gene uncertain. The CDR3 runs to 15 residues. The V and J ends lost 6 bases and 0 bases respectively, with 12 bases between them. CDR3 region: CASSRGGNSGNTIYF. The DNA read from the CDR3 is TGTGCCAGCAGCCGGGGAGGGAACTCTGGAAACACC.